This T cell receptor beta chain was obtained from a study of cytomegalovirus exposure and HLA in healthy donors. The PCR ran on 60 Vbeta and 13 Jbeta primers. The method was immunoSEQ multiplex PCR; TCRdb's version includes in-frame clones alone and lacks a portion of them. The table for this sample gives about 160,000 clones. The TCR comes from a woman aged 50 to 60 in good health and CMV-seronegative. The material sequenced was PBMCs.

The CDR3 region has the DNA TGCAGCGTTCGGCAGGGTGGCACTGAAGCTTTCTTT. Its translation: CSVRQGGTEAFF. V gene TRBV29-1 combines with J gene TRBJ1-1; possible D gene TRBD1, 5 bases. This CDR3 is built from 12 residues. Deletions cut 5 bases from V and 4 bases from J, with 11 bases between. Germline CDR1 reads SQVTM; CDR2 reads ANQGSEA.